Below are 5 T cell receptor beta chains sequenced from a single sample in a study of control samples from healthy donors and cancer patients. TCRdb's copy holds only in-frame clones and misses some; the assay was immunoSEQ multiplex PCR. The table records 100,000 to 150,000 clones, roughly 86% of them present only once. The material sequenced was blood. Receptor source: a man between 60 and 70 years old in good health.

The V gene is TRBV19, the J gene TRBJ1-6; 8 bases align to TRBD1. Germline V gene sequence: CDR1 LNHDA, CDR2 SQIVND (reference sequence). V was pared by 3 bases and J by 5 bases, with 3 bases of the junction left unmatched. The length of the CDR3 is 15 residues. CDR3 residues: CASSIPGQDNSPLHF. The CDR3 nucleotides are TGTGCCAGTAGTATTCCGGGACAGGATAATTCACCCCTCCACTTT.

The chain links TRBV3-1 (or the pseudogene TRBV3-2) to TRBJ1-3; possible D gene TRBD1, 5 bases. The germline V and J ends were trimmed by 0 bases and 2 bases, with 14 bases remaining between them. In germline, CDR1 is LGHDT, CDR2 YNNKEL (reference sequence). The CDR3 consists of 17 residues. For the CDR3, the DNA is TGTGCCAGCAGCCAAGAATCAGGGTGTATGGCTGGAAACACCATATATTTT. It translates to CASSQESGCMAGNTIYF.

The chain links TRBV19 to TRBJ1-2; 10 nucleotides line up with TRBD1. Trimming removed 4 bases from V and 4 bases from J; junction bases left unmatched: 9. Per germline, CDR1 LNHDA and CDR2 SQIVND (reference sequence). CDR3 size: 16 residues. CDR3 nucleotide sequence: TGTGCCAGTAGTACCGGGACAGGGGTCCGCGGCTATGGCTACACCTTC. It yields the protein CASSTGTGVRGYGYTF.

The rearrangement uses TRBV5-3 and TRBJ1-6, with D tentatively TRBD1 (5 bases). TRBV5-3 is placed among ORFs of uncertain function. The CDR3 is made up of 12 amino acids. Trimming pared 4 bases from V and 11 bases from J, leaving 10 bases between. The CDR3 coding sequence is TGTGCCAGAAGCAAATGGGGGACACCCCTCCACTTT. Translating it yields CARSKWGTPLHF.

The V and J genes are TRBV28 and TRBJ2-6; D unresolved. V lost 5 bases, J lost 1 base, and 12 bases lay in between. The CDR3 consists of 16 residues. CDR1 MDHEN and CDR2 SYDVKM come from the germline V gene. The CDR3 coding sequence is TGTGCCAGCAGTCCTTCCCCAGGTTCTGGGGCCAACGTCCTGACTTTC. This encodes CASSPSPGSGANVLTF.